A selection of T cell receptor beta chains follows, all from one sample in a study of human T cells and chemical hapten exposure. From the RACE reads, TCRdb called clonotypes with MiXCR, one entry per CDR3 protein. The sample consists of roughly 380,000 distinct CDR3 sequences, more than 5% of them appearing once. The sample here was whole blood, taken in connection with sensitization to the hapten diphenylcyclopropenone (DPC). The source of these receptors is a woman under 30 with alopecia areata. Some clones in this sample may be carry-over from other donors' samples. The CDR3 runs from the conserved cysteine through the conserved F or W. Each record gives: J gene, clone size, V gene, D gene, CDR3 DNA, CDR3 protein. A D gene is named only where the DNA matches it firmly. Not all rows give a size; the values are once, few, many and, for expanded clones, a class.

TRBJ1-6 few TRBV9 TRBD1 TGTGCCAGCAGCTACGACGGGACAGGGCATTCACCCCTCCACTTT CASSYDGTGHSPLHF
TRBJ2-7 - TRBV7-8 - TGTGCCAGCAGCTTACAGCTTTCCTACGAGCAGTACTTC CASSLQLSYEQYF
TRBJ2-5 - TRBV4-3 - TGCGCCAGCAGCCAAGCCTTCGCCACCGGGGGAGAGACCCAGTACTTC CASSQAFATGGETQYF
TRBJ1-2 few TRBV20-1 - TGCAGTGCTTGGTCCGGGACAACGGACCTGGATGGCTACACCTTC CSAWSGTTDLDGYTF
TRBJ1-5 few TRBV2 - TGTGCCAGCAGGGGACAAATCCAGCCCCAGCATTTT CASRGQIQPQHF
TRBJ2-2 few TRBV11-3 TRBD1 TGTGCCAGCAGCTTAATCGGACAGGGGGCCTCCGGGGAGCTGTTTTTT CASSLIGQGASGELFF
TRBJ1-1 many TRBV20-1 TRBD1 TGCAGTGCTAGAGATTTGCAGGGGGCGATGGGCACTGAAGCTTTCTTT CSARDLQGAMGTEAFF
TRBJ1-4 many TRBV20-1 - TGCAGTGCTTCCCGGGCGCGGGGCCTGTTTTTT CSASRARGLFF
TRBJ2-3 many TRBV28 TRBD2 TGTGCCAGCAGTTTACCGACTAGCGGGGTTACAGATACGCAGTATTTT CASSLPTSGVTDTQYF
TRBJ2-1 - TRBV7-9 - TGTGCCAGCAGCCGATCCGGACGCAATGAGCAGTTCTTC CASSRSGRNEQFF
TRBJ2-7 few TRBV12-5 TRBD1 TGTGCTAGTGGTCCCCGCACAGGGGGCTTCTACGAGCAGTACTTC CASGPRTGGFYEQYF
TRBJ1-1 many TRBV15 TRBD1 TGTGCCACCAGCTTCGGCCGGGACAGGGTGATGAACACTGAAGCTTTCTTT CATSFGRDRVMNTEAFF
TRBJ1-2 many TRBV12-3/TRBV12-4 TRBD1 TGTGCCAGCAGTTTCGGACAGGCTAGAGGCTACACCTTC CASSFGQARGYTF
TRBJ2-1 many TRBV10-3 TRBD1 TGTGCCATCAGTGAGTTCGGGACAGCCGACGAGCAGTTCTTC CAISEFGTADEQFF
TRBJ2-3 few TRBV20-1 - TGCAGTGCTAGAGTAGGGGGGACGGGGACAGATACGCAGTATTTT CSARVGGTGTDTQYF
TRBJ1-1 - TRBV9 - TGTGCCAGCAGCGCGAGGGGACACTTGAACACTGAAGCTTTCTTT CASSARGHLNTEAFF
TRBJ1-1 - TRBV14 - TGTGCCAGCGGACAATGGGGTAGCACTGAAGCTTTCTTT CASGQWGSTEAFF
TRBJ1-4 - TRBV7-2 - TGTGCCAGCGCAACAACTAATGAAAAACTGTTTTTT CASATTNEKLFF
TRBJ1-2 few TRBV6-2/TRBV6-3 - TGTGCCAGCAGTTACGGGCCGGACTATGGCTACACCTTC CASSYGPDYGYTF
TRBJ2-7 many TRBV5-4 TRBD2 TGTGCCAGCAGCTTGGGGTCGGGGGGGCCCTACTACGAGCAGTACTTC CASSLGSGGPYYEQYF
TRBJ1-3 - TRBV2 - TGTGCCAGCAGTGAAGAGGACCTCTCTGGAAACACCATATATTTT CASSEEDLSGNTIYF
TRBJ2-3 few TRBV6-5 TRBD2 TGTGCCAGCAGAAGGACTAGCGGGGGCGATAGCACAGATACGCAGTATTTT CASRRTSGGDSTDTQYF
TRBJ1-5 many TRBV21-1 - TGTGCCAGCAGCACCCCGGGGGACCTCTTTAGCGACAGCAATCAGCCCCAGCATTTT CASSTPGDLFSDSNQPQHF
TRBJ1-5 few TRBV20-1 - TGCAGTGCTAGAGAGGGGGGGAGCAATCAGCCCCAGCATTTT CSAREGGSNQPQHF
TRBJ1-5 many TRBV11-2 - TGTGCCAGCAGCTTGGGGTTTCTGAAAAATCAGCCCCAGCATTTT CASSLGFLKNQPQHF
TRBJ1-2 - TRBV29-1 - TGCAGCGCCTCCGAGGGGCTCTGGCGTATCTATGGCTACACCTTC CSASEGLWRIYGYTF
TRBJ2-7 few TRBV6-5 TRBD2 TGTGCCAGCAGTGGCGGGACTAGCGGGTTATACGAGCAGTACTTC CASSGGTSGLYEQYF
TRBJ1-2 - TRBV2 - TGTGCCAGCATTCGATACCCCGCGGACTATGGCTACACCTTC CASIRYPADYGYTF
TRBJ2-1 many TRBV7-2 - TGTGCCAGCAGCCCACCCCGGAGGGGCAATGAGCAGTTCTTC CASSPPRRGNEQFF
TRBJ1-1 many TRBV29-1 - TGCAGCGTATGGTCAGGGGTTTCCAACACTGAAGCTTTCTTT CSVWSGVSNTEAFF
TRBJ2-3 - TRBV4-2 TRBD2 TGTGCCAGCAGCCAAGAAACAGCGGGGGGGTTTAGAGATACGCAGTATTTT CASSQETAGGFRDTQYF
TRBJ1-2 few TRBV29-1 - TGCAGCGTTGAAGGTGGCAGTCTAAATGGCTACACCTTC CSVEGGSLNGYTF
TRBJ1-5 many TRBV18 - TGTGCCAGCTCGCAGGGTTCCGGGGTCACTCAGCCCCAGCATTTT CASSQGSGVTQPQHF
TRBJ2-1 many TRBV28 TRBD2 TGTGCCAGCAGCTTAGCGGGGGGCCCTTTCTATGAGCAGTTCTTC CASSLAGGPFYEQFF
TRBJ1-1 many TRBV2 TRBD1 TGTGCCAGCTCTGGACAGGGGGCAAGGGACACTGAAGCTTTCTTT CASSGQGARDTEAFF
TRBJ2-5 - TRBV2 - TGTGCCAGCAGTGTTATCCTGGAGACCCAGTACTTC CASSVILETQYF
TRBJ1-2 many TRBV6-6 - TGTGCCAGCAGACCCGACCTTCTCTATGGCTACACCTTC CASRPDLLYGYTF
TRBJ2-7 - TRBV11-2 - TGTGCCAGCAGCTCCCCAGGCAGGGGAAGCTACGAGCAGTACTTC CASSSPGRGSYEQYF
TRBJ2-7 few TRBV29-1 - TGCAGCGTGGACACAGGGACCGAGCAGTACTTC CSVDTGTEQYF
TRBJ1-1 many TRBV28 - TGTGCCAGCAGTCCTTTGAGTGGATCGAACACTGAAGCTTTCTTT CASSPLSGSNTEAFF
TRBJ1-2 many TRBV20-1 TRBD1 TGCAGTGCTAGACAGGGGGCGTCCTATGGCTACACCTTC CSARQGASYGYTF
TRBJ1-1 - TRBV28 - TGTGCCAGCAGTTCGCTACGGACCCCCGAGGGGACTGAAGCTTTCTTT CASSSLRTPEGTEAFF
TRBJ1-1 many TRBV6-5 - TGTGCCAGCAGTCCCGACGGCAGGGGGAACACTGAAGCTTTCTTT CASSPDGRGNTEAFF
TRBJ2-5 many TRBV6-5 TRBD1 TGTGCCAGCAGTCCCCGTGGGACAGGGTGGGAGACCCAGTACTTC CASSPRGTGWETQYF
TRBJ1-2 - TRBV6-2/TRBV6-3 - TGTGCCAGCAGTTACGGGCAGCCCGTTGGCTACACCTTC CASSYGQPVGYTF
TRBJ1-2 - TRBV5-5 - TGTGCCAGCAGCTTGGAAGGGGGAGACGTTAACTATGGCTACACCTTC CASSLEGGDVNYGYTF
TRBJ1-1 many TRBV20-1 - TGCAGTGCCTCGAGTTTCCAGGAAATGAACACTGAAGCTTTCTTT CSASSFQEMNTEAFF
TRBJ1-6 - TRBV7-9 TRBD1 TGTGCCAGCAGCTTAGAGTCGACAGGGAGTTCACCCCTCCACTTT CASSLESTGSSPLHF
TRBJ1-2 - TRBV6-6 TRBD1 TGTGCCAGCAGTTCCCCGGACAGGGGCGGTTATGGCTACACCTTC CASSSPDRGGYGYTF
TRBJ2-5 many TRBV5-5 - TGTGCCAGCAGCGCCGGACAACTGTACGAGACCCAGTACTTC CASSAGQLYETQYF
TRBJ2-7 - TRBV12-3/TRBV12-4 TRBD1 TGTGCCAGCAGTTTATTCGTGGGACAGTCCTCCTACGAGCAGTACTTC CASSLFVGQSSYEQYF
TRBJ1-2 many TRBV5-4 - TGTGCCAGCAGCTTGGGACCCCCCACGAGGACCTTC CASSLGPPTRTF
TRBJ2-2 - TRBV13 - TGTGCCAGCAGCAAGGACAGAGTGAACACCGGGGAGCTGTTTTTT CASSKDRVNTGELFF
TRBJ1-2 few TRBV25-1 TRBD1 TGTGCCAGCAGTGGACTCCCAGGGGACAGATACTATGGCTACACCTTC CASSGLPGDRYYGYTF
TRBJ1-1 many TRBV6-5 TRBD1 TGTGCCAGCAGCTACAGGGGTCAGGCTTTCTTT CASSYRGQAFF